This T cell receptor (beta chain) was sequenced during a study of cytomegalovirus exposure and HLA in healthy donors. Vbeta (60) and Jbeta (13) primers were used in the PCR. Measured with immunoSEQ multiplex PCR; TCRdb has only the in-frame clones, and not every one. The table has about 120,000 clones, roughly 80% seen once. Per the germline V gene, CDR1 is LNHDA and CDR2 is SQIVND (reference sequence). This CDR3 has 15 residues. The ends lost 6 bases at V and 1 base at J; junction bases unmatched: 7. The TCR sequence derives from a man aged 55-75 years in good health and CMV-seropositive. V usage is TRBV19 and J usage is TRBJ1-1; 8 bases line up with TRBD1. Sequencing input: PBMCs. The CDR3 protein is CASSRMTGANTEAFF. As DNA, the CDR3 is TGTGCCAGTAGCCGGATGACAGGGGCGAACACTGAAGCTTTCTTT.